Sequencing of this TCR beta chain was carried out in a study of T cells expressing NK-cell markers. Regarding the study as a whole: HCMV specificity of the expanded NKG2C+ T cell clones was not established. Of the CD8+ T cells in over five donors, roughly 1.0-7.5% belonged to dominant NKG2C+ clonotypes.

The CDR3 extends over 11 amino acids. CDR1 is MDHEN, CDR2 SYDVKM, per germline. Notes on this clonotype: Its antigen is currently unknown.

With the 5' RACE reads reprocessed, TCRdb shows one record per CDR3 protein and no DNA. Recorded for this sample: some 440,000 distinct CDR3 sequences. The source is a woman aged 45 to 65 in good health. Sequencing used blood T cells: a sorted CD56 or NKG2C T cell subset, CD4+ or CD8+ T cells, or bulk PBMC T cells (not recorded which). J is TRBJ1-6 and V is TRBV28. The CDR3: CASKDDSPLHF.